These 3 T cell receptor beta chains share one sample of origin, sequenced in a study of response to subunit inactivated influenza vaccine. Using its own MiXCR run on the RT-PCR reads, TCRdb lists one record per CDR3 protein. The table shows hundreds of thousands of distinct CDR3 sequences, with approximately 15% occurring only once. Here the sequenced sample was PBMCs from blood, taken 14 days before vaccination. The receptors stem from a man in his fifties who received an inactivated influenza vaccine.

This clonotype was picked up a small number of times. J is TRBJ2-3 and V is TRBV28; possibly TRBD2 for D (5 bases). Germline V CDR1 and CDR2: MDHEN, SYDVKM. The CDR3 is made up of 16 amino acids. Between the trimmed V and J ends, which lost 2 bases and 2 bases, there was a span of 14 bases. CDR3 bases: TGTGCCAGCAGTTTAGAATGGGCGGGTATCACAGATACGCAGTATTTT. Its protein product is CASSLEWAGITDTQYF.

The chain links TRBV9 to TRBJ2-2; D is undetermined. This CDR3 has 15 amino acids. Germline values: CDR1 SGDLS, CDR2 YYNGEE. Trimming cost V 0 bases and J 1 base, with 7 bases left between them. In DNA, the CDR3 is TGTGCCAGCAGCGTAGATAGAAGGAACACCGGGGAGCTGTTTTTT. Amino acid sequence: CASSVDRRNTGELFF.

This clonotype was recorded at least ten times. V gene TRBV6-1 combines with J gene TRBJ1-6; D gene unclear. The CDR3 sequence is 12 residues long. V lost 5 bases and J 5 bases, leaving 4 bases between the germline ends. CDR1 is MNHNS, CDR2 SASEGT, per germline. The CDR3 bases are TGTGCCAGCAGTTTTGATAATTCACCCCTCCACTTT. Translated: CASSFDNSPLHF.